The 30 T cell receptor beta chains below were found in one sample sequenced in a study of shared clonotypes between healthy human individuals. Naive CD8 cells lacked CD45RO, underwent positive selection for CCR7 and left out terminally differentiated effector memory CD45RA+ cells. Assay: immunoSEQ multiplex PCR; the TCRdb copy retains only in-frame clones and omits some. This table holds about 2 million clones, roughly 94% found once. The sample comprised naive CD8+ T cells sorted from blood. Every receptor here comes from a man between 18 and 29 years old in good health.

V usage is TRBV29-1 and J usage is TRBJ2-7; TRBD1 aligns across 7 bases. The CDR3 is made up of 14 amino acids. The germline gives CDR1 SQVTM, CDR2 ANQGSEA. The V gene end was trimmed by 2 bases and the J gene end by 5 bases; junction bases not matched to a gene: 9. CDR3 bases: TGCAGCGTTGAAACTGGACAGGAATGGGACGAGCAGTACTTC. Protein: CSVETGQEWDEQYF.

The chain recombines TRBV13 with TRBJ2-7; D ambiguous. This CDR3 spans 14 amino acids. V was pared by 7 bases and J by 0 bases, with 13 bases between. Germline V gene sequence: CDR1 PRHDT, CDR2 FYEKMQ (reference sequence). The CDR3 region has the DNA TGTGCCAGCACCCTTTGGGGTAGCTCCTACGAGCAGTACTTC. Protein product: CASTLWGSSYEQYF.

The chain employs TRBV27 and TRBJ2-7; TRBD2 agrees at 8 bases. The germline CDR1 and CDR2 sequences are MNHEY and SMNVEV (reference sequence). This CDR3 has 15 residues. J lost 0 bases, V lost 5 bases, and 6 bases had no gene match. CDR3: CASSPAGGGSYEQYF. CDR3 coding DNA: TGTGCCAGCAGTCCGGCGGGGGGCGGCTCCTACGAGCAGTACTTC.

The chain recombines TRBV18 with TRBJ2-7; no reliable D call. CDR1 is KGHSH, CDR2 LQKENI, per germline. The CDR3 covers 11 residues. Trimming stripped 0 bases from V and 11 bases from J, with 8 bases between. CDR3 DNA: TGTGCCAGCTCACCACCGAGGCCCGAGTACTTC. Translating it yields CASSPPRPEYF.

The chain is built from TRBV5-6 and TRBJ2-7; unclear D gene. Between the trimmed V and J ends, which lost 3 bases and 6 bases, there was a span of 16 bases. CDR1 is SGHDT and CDR2 is YYEEEE in the germline V gene. The length of the CDR3 is 14 residues. CDR3 DNA sequence: TGTGCCAGCAGCTCCAGCTTTTTGTCCGTCGAGCAGTACTTC. It yields the protein CASSSSFLSVEQYF.

The V call is TRBV7-9, the J call TRBJ2-2, with D perhaps given as TRBD1 or TRBD2 (5 bases each). This CDR3 region has 14 residues. V was clipped by 4 bases and J by 6 bases, with 12 bases between them. Germline lookup yields CDR1 SEHNR and CDR2 FQNEAQ (reference sequence). The CDR3 DNA is TGTGCCAGCAGCTCCCAGGGAGATCCCGGGGAGCTGTTTTTT. Its protein is CASSSQGDPGELFF.

The chain couples TRBV4-3 to TRBJ2-2; TRBD2 might be the D (5 bases). Germline lookup yields CDR1 LGHNA and CDR2 YSLEER. CDR3 length equals 16 residues. The ends were cut back, 0 bases at V and 6 bases at J, with 14 bases in the middle. The CDR3 spells CASSQDPRGFAGELFF. The DNA for the CDR3 is TGCGCCAGCAGCCAAGATCCCCGGGGATTCGCCGGGGAGCTGTTTTTT.

This chain links TRBV2 with TRBJ2-3; no clear D gene. V was pared by 2 bases and J by 4 bases, with 7 bases between. The CDR3 spans 13 residues. Germline loops: CDR1 SNHLY, CDR2 FYNNEI. The CDR3 sequence is CASSESPSDTQYF. CDR3 nucleotides: TGTGCCAGCAGTGAAAGCCCCTCAGATACGCAGTATTTT. Filled out from reference TRBV2 and TRBJ2-3, the complete variable domain reads EPEVTQTPSHQVTQMGQEVILRCVPISNHLYFYWYRQILGQKVEFLVSFYNNEISEKSEIFDDQFSVERPDGSNFTLKIRSTKLEDSAMYFCASSESPSDTQYFGPGTRLTVL.

The V call is TRBV13, the J call TRBJ1-2; possibly TRBD1 for D (6 bases). CDR1 is PRHDT and CDR2 is FYEKMQ in the germline V gene (reference sequence). This CDR3 is built from 12 residues. Deletions cut 5 bases from V and 12 bases from J, with 16 bases between. The CDR3 DNA sequence: TGTGCCAGCAGCCCCGCCCACAGGGACGACACCTTC. This sequence encodes CASSPAHRDDTF.

J is TRBJ2-1 and V is TRBV27; 8 bases are a match to TRBD2. With 5 bases clipped from V and 8 bases from J, the junction kept 5 bases outside the gene matches. Germline values: CDR1 MNHEY, CDR2 SMNVEV (reference sequence). The CDR3 has 13 amino acids. CDR3 loop: CASSPGLAHEQFF. CDR3 DNA sequence: TGTGCCAGCAGTCCCGGACTAGCCCATGAGCAGTTCTTC.

The chain has TRBV14 and TRBJ2-7, with D hard to call. The CDR3 loop spans 16 amino acids. Germline CDR1 SGHDN, CDR2 FVKESK. V shed 3 bases and J shed 1 base, with 16 bases lying between them. CDR3 protein: CASSQVGKKGSYEQYF. The CDR3 DNA reads TGTGCCAGCAGCCAGGTTGGGAAGAAAGGATCCTACGAGCAGTACTTC.

The rearrangement links TRBV4-1 to TRBJ2-7; D possibly matches TRBD1 or TRBD2 (5 bases each). V was pared by 2 bases and J by 5 bases, with 16 bases between. CDR1 MGHRA and CDR2 YSYEKL come from the germline V gene. The CDR3 is 15 residues long. CDR3 sequence: CASSQSLGVSHEQYF. The CDR3 DNA sequence: TGCGCCAGCAGCCAATCCCTGGGGGTTAGCCACGAGCAGTACTTC.

The rearrangement joins TRBV5-4 to TRBJ2-3, with D uncertain. V shed 0 bases and J shed 2 bases, with 13 bases lying between them. The CDR3 totals 16 residues. Germline V gene sequence: CDR1 SGHNT, CDR2 YYREEE (reference sequence). CDR3 region: CASSLGVAGYTDTQYF. The CDR3 DNA follows: TGTGCCAGCAGCTTGGGGGTAGCAGGATACACAGATACGCAGTATTTT.

Note on this clone: One junction end does not reproduce the germline sequence, and a read error may be involved. The chain joins TRBV7-3 to TRBJ2-1; tentative D call: TRBD2 (7 bases). Germline lookup yields CDR1 SGHTA and CDR2 FQGTGA. The CDR3 has 15 residues. The CDR3 reads CASSLSGGSHNEQFF. CDR3 coding DNA: TGTGCCAGCAGCTTAAGCGGGGGCTCCCACAATGAGCAGTTCTTC.

The chain uses TRBV25-1 and TRBJ1-4, with 7 bases that match TRBD1. V was clipped by 3 bases and J by 8 bases; unmatched bases: 3. The CDR3 totals 13 residues. Germline lookup yields CDR1 MGHDK and CDR2 SYGVNS. CDR3 DNA sequence: TGTGCCAGCAGTGAGACAGGGCGAGAAAAACTGTTTTTT. It is translated as CASSETGREKLFF.

J is TRBJ1-1 and V is TRBV5-6; D is uncertain. The CDR3 length is 11 residues. Germline V gene lookup returns CDR1 SGHDT and CDR2 YYEEEE. The ends were cut back, 4 bases at V and 7 bases at J, with 8 bases in the middle. The CDR3 spells CASSAGFEAFF. The CDR3 region has the DNA TGTGCCAGCAGCGCGGGATTTGAAGCTTTCTTT.

This sequence joins TRBV4-3 and TRBJ2-1; 8 nucleotides line up with TRBD1. Looked up from germline, CDR1 is LGHNA and CDR2 is YSLEER. CDR3 length: 14 residues. Trimming cost V 8 bases and J 2 bases; bases outside gene matches: 5. CDR3 amino acids: CASSIQGAYNEQFF. The CDR3 nucleotides are TGCGCCAGCTCAATACAGGGGGCCTACAATGAGCAGTTCTTC.

J is TRBJ2-7 and V is TRBV6-1; D is unresolved. Trimming removed 2 bases from V and 2 bases from J, with 19 bases in between. Germline CDR1 and CDR2: MNHNS and SASEGT. The CDR3 is 17 amino acids. The CDR3 nucleotides are TGTGCCAGCAGTGAATACCCGGACCCACGGAGCGCCTACGAGCAGTACTTC. It translates to CASSEYPDPRSAYEQYF.

This sequence joins TRBV27 and TRBJ1-1; 8 bases align to TRBD1. Germline-derived CDR1 and CDR2 are MNHEY and SMNVEV (reference sequence). The junction had 13 bases not matched to a gene; V was cut back by 6 bases and J by 4 bases. This CDR3 has 16 residues. The CDR3 DNA is TGTGCCAGCAGACCAGGGGGCGCTTTTCTGGGCACTGAAGCTTTCTTT. Translating it yields CASRPGGAFLGTEAFF.

The chain employs TRBV14 and TRBJ1-2; weak D call: TRBD1 (5 bases). The V gene's germline CDR1 is SGHDN and CDR2 FVKESK. Trimming removed 4 bases from V and 8 bases from J, with 20 bases in between. The CDR3 loop spans 15 amino acids. The CDR3 nucleotides are TGTGCCAGCAGCCCTTTTCCGGGAGGGGCCGGCGGCTACACCTTC. It yields the protein CASSPFPGGAGGYTF. The full variable domain, rest sourced from reference TRBV14 and TRBJ1-2, is EAGVTQFPSHSVIEKGQTVTLRCDPISGHDNLYWYRRVMGKEIKFLLHFVKESKQDESGMPNNRFLAERTGGTYSTLKVQPAELEDSGVYFCASSPFPGGAGGYTFGSGTRLTVV.

The chain is built from TRBV5-4 and TRBJ2-7, with 9 nucleotides matching TRBD1. The CDR3 extends over 15 amino acids. V was clipped by 4 bases and J by 3 bases; unmatched bases: 8. CDR1 is SGHNT, CDR2 YYREEE, per germline (reference sequence). The CDR3 sequence: CASSHLGDRDYEQYF. CDR3 in DNA: TGTGCCAGCAGCCACCTGGGGGACAGGGACTACGAGCAGTACTTC.

This sequence joins TRBV4-2 and TRBJ1-4, with 8 bases fitting TRBD1. CDR1 and CDR2 (germline): LGHNA, YNFKEQ. This CDR3 region has 16 residues. With 3 bases clipped from V and 6 bases from J, the junction kept 9 bases outside the gene matches. The CDR3 region is CASSHPGQGLDEKLFF. The CDR3 region has the DNA TGTGCCAGCAGCCACCCAGGACAGGGTCTTGATGAAAAACTGTTTTTT.

Details on this clone: Other nucleotide sequences from this sample produce the same CDR3. The rearrangement uses TRBV6-5 and TRBJ2-7; TRBD1 or TRBD2 may be the D gene (5 bases each). The CDR3 extends over 14 amino acids. The germline CDR1 and CDR2 sequences are MNHEY and SVGAGI. Trimming stripped 6 bases from V and 2 bases from J, with 14 bases between. This CDR3 reads CASRAGTGAYEQYF. In nucleotides, the CDR3 is TGTGCCAGCAGGGCCGGGACCGGGGCCTACGAGCAGTACTTC.

This chain links TRBV7-9 with TRBJ2-1; no reliable D call. Trimming took 6 bases from V and 15 from J, leaving 18 bases between them. Germline V CDR1 and CDR2: SEHNR, FQNEAQ (reference sequence). The CDR3 contains 12 residues. This CDR3 is CASRPLKERLFF. CDR3 sequence (DNA): TGTGCCAGCAGACCCTTGAAGGAACGGCTGTTCTTC.

The CDR3 here is CASSETGTGVYEQYF. The DNA for the CDR3 is TGTGCCAGCAGTGAAACGGGGACAGGGGTCTACGAGCAGTACTTC. The rearrangement uses TRBV6-1 and TRBJ2-7; the match to TRBD1 covers 10 bases. V lost 2 bases, J lost 3 bases, and 4 bases stayed unmatched. This CDR3 is 15 amino acids long. Germline V gene sequence: CDR1 MNHNS, CDR2 SASEGT.

This rearrangement joins TRBV5-1 to TRBJ1-5, with D maybe TRBD1 (5 bases). Trimming left V 4 bases short and J 1 base short, with 12 bases between. The germline CDR1 and CDR2 sequences are SGHRS and YFSETQ. This CDR3 is 15 amino acids long. The CDR3 reads CASSTGRTSNQPQHF. The CDR3 DNA is TGCGCCAGCAGCACGGGCCGGACAAGCAATCAGCCCCAGCATTTT.

DNA of the CDR3: TGTGCCAGCAGCTTAGCCTCCGAGCCGGGTGGAGAAAAACTGTTTTTT. It yields the protein CASSLASEPGGEKLFF. The chain recombines TRBV7-9 with TRBJ1-4; D gene ambiguous. The CDR3 contains 16 residues. CDR1 and CDR2 from the germline V gene are SEHNR and FQNEAQ (reference sequence). V was shortened by 0 bases and J by 8 bases, with 16 bases between the two germline ends. Together with reference TRBV7-9 and TRBJ1-4, the CDR3 gives the full variable domain: DTGVSQNPRHKITKRGQNVTFRCDPISEHNRLYWYRQTLGQGPEFLTYFQNEAQLEKSRLLSDRFSAERPKGSFSTLEIQRTEQGDSAMYLCASSLASEPGGEKLFFGSGTQLSVL.

V is TRBV19 and J is TRBJ1-2, with TRBD1 matching 10 bases. CDR1 LNHDA and CDR2 SQIVND come from the germline V gene (reference sequence). This CDR3 is 16 amino acids long. After removal of 4 bases from V and 4 bases from J, the junction contained 9 bases not matched to a gene. The CDR3 loop is CASSTSDRGVPYGYTF. As DNA, the CDR3 is TGTGCCAGTAGTACCTCGGACAGGGGGGTTCCCTATGGCTACACCTTC.

For this clone: Other DNA sequences in the sample encode the same CDR3. The genes are TRBV28 and TRBJ1-5; unclear D gene. Germline CDR1 reads MDHEN; CDR2 reads SYDVKM. V gave up 3 bases and J gave up 3 bases, with 9 bases separating them. The CDR3 is 14 amino acids. Written as DNA, the CDR3 is TGTGCCAGCAGTTTGCGGGCCGACAATCAGCCCCAGCATTTT. Translating gives CASSLRADNQPQHF.

The chain carries TRBV27 and TRBJ2-4; TRBD2 agrees at 9 bases. The CDR3 loop spans 14 amino acids. Germline trimming cut 3 bases from V and 8 bases from J; bases unmatched to any gene: 5. Per the germline V gene, CDR1 is MNHEY and CDR2 is SMNVEV (reference sequence). DNA of the CDR3: TGTGCCAGCAGTTTTCTAGCGGGAACGGACATTCAGTACTTC. Amino acid sequence: CASSFLAGTDIQYF.